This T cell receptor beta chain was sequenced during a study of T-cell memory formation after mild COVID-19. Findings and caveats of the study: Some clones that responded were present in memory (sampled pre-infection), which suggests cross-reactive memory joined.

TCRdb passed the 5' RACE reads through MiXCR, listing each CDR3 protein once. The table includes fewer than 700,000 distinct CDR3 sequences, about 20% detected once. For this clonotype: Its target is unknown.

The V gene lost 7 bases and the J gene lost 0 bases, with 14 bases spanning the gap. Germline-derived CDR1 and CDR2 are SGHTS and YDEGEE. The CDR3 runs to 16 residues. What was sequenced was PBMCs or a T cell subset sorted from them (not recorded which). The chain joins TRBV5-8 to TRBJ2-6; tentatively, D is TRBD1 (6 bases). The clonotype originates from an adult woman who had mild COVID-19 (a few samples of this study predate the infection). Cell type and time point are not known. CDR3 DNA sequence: TGTGCCAGCCGTACAGGGTTTCTCTCTGGGGCCAACGTCCTGACTTTC. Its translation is CASRTGFLSGANVLTF.